The rows below give T cell receptor beta chains drawn from one sample of a study of shared clonotypes between healthy human individuals. Profiling relied on immunoSEQ multiplex PCR, and the TCRdb table lists in-frame clones only, not all of them. The sample lists under 550,000 clones, less than 96% occurring once. The specimen was naive CD4+ T cells sorted from blood. The receptors shown here come from a woman in her twenties or thirties in good health. The CDR3 runs from the conserved cysteine through the conserved F or W. The order of the fields is CDR3 DNA, CDR3 protein, clone size, D gene, J gene, V gene. A D gene is named only where the DNA matches it firmly. The size entry is marked missing in some rows and otherwise reads once, few, many or a size class.

TGCGCCAGCAGCCGGGGTCAGGGTCCCTACGAGCAGTACTTC,CASSRGQGPYEQYF,NA,NA,TRBJ2-7,TRBV5-1
TGTGCCAGCAGCGGTGGACAGGGCAAATATGGCTACACCTTC,CASSGGQGKYGYTF,NA,TRBD1,TRBJ1-2,TRBV7-3
TGTGCCAGCAGTTTAACCCCCTACGAGCAGTACTTC,CASSLTPYEQYF,NA,NA,TRBJ2-7,TRBV28
TGCGCCAGCAGCAACACAGATACGCAGTATTTT,CASSNTDTQYF,NA,NA,TRBJ2-3,TRBV5-1
TGTGCCAGTACCGCGGCTAGCGGGAGGGTTAGGGAGCAGTTCTTC,CASTAASGRVREQFF,NA,TRBD2,TRBJ2-1,TRBV19
TGCGCCAGCAGCCACCCGATCCAGGAGGGGTTCTACGAGCAGTACTTC,CASSHPIQEGFYEQYF,NA,NA,TRBJ2-7,TRBV4-1
TGTGCCAGCGATCCAGGCACCCGTCTACAGTATACGCAGTATTTT,CASDPGTRLQYTQYF,once,NA,TRBJ2-3,TRBV6-1
TGTGCCAGCAGACTGTTGGGCACTGAAGCTTTCTTT,CASRLLGTEAFF,NA,NA,TRBJ1-1,TRBV28
TGTGCCAGCAGTGAAGGACTAGCGGGCAGCTACGAGCAGTACTTC,CASSEGLAGSYEQYF,NA,TRBD2,TRBJ2-7,TRBV2
TGTGCCAGTAGGCCCCAGGAGCAAGGCGACTATGGCTACACCTTC,CASRPQEQGDYGYTF,NA,NA,TRBJ1-2,TRBV19
TGTGCCAGCTCACGAAGCGCCACCTACAATGAGCAGTTCTTC,CASSRSATYNEQFF,NA,NA,TRBJ2-1,TRBV18
TGCGCCAGCAGCCAGGCCGGGACCCTGTTTAATGAGCAGTTCTTC,CASSQAGTLFNEQFF,NA,NA,TRBJ2-1,TRBV4-1
TGTGCCAGCTCACCACCAGGACAGACGCTAGCGGGCCGGACCTACGAGCAGTACTTC,CASSPPGQTLAGRTYEQYF,NA,TRBD2,TRBJ2-7,TRBV18
TGTGCCAGCTCACCACACAGCCCACCCGCAGATACGCAGTATTTT,CASSPHSPPADTQYF,NA,NA,TRBJ2-3,TRBV18
TGTGCCAGCAGGGGGTCCGGGAGTAACGCAGATACGCAGTATTTT,CASRGSGSNADTQYF,NA,NA,TRBJ2-3,TRBV28
TGTGCCAGCAGTGAGGGTCAGCGGACCAACCAAGAGACCCAGTACTTC,CASSEGQRTNQETQYF,once,NA,TRBJ2-5,TRBV25-1
TGTGCCAGCAGGCAGGGGGGATCCCAAGAGACCCAGTACTTC,CASRQGGSQETQYF,NA,NA,TRBJ2-5,TRBV5-4
TGTGCCAGCAGCCCGGGGGGAAACACCATATATTTT,CASSPGGNTIYF,NA,NA,TRBJ1-3,TRBV7-6
TGTGCCAGTACGGGCAGATCCATGAACACTGAAGCTTTCTTT,CASTGRSMNTEAFF,NA,NA,TRBJ1-1,TRBV19
TGTGCAAGCTTGGAGAATGAAAAACTGTTTTTT,CASLENEKLFF,NA,NA,TRBJ1-4,TRBV28
TGTGCCAGCAGGGACAGGGTGCCCTACGAGCAGTACTTC,CASRDRVPYEQYF,NA,TRBD1,TRBJ2-7,TRBV6-1
TGTGCCAGCAGCCGGGGGGCGGGACGCGGGTACGAGCAGTACTTC,CASSRGAGRGYEQYF,NA,NA,TRBJ2-7,TRBV7-8
TGTGCCAGCAGCTTTTTTTCGGGCCTCGGGGTAAATGAGCAGTTCTTC,CASSFFSGLGVNEQFF,NA,NA,TRBJ2-1,TRBV5-5